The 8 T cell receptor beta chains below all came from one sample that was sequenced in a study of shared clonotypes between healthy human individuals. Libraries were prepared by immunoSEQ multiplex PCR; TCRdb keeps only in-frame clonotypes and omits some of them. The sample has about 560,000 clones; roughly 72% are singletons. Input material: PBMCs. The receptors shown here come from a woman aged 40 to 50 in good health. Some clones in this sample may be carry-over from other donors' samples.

The CDR3 DNA reads as TGCGCCAGCAGCCCTCGAGCCATAGGACTAGCGAGAGTTCGTAATAATGAGCAGTTCTTC. Protein sequence: CASSPRAIGLARVRNNEQFF. The chain is built from TRBV4-1 and TRBJ2-1, with TRBD2 matching over 9 bases. CDR3 length: 20 residues. The germline CDR1 and CDR2 sequences are MGHRA and YSYEKL. V shed 4 bases, J shed 7 bases, and the junction held 23 bases outside the gene matches.

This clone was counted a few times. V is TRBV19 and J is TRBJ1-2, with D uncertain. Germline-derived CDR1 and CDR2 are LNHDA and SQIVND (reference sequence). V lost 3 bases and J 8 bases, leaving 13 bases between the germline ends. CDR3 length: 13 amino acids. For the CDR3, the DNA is TGTGCCAGTAGTATGGTACAGCCTGGGGGCTACACCTTC. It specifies CASSMVQPGGYTF.

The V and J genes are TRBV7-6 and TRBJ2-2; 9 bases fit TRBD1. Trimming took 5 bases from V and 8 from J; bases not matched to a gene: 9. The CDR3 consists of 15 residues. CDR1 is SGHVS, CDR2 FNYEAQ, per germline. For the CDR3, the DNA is TGTGCCAGCAGCCCGGGACAGGGAGTCCATGGGGAGCTGTTTTTT. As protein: CASSPGQGVHGELFF. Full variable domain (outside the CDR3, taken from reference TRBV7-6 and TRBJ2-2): GAGVSQSPRYKVTKRGQDVALRCDPISGHVSLYWYRQALGQGPEFLTYFNYEAQQDKSGLPNDRFSAERPEGSISTLTIQRTEQRDSAMYRCASSPGQGVHGELFFGEGSRLTVL.

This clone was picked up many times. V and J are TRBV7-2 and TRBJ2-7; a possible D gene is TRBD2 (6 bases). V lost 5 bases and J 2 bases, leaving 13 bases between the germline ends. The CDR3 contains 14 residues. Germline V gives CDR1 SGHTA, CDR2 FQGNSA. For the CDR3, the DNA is TGTGCCAGCAGCCCTACCGGGGGACCCTACGAGCAGTACTTC. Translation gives CASSPTGGPYEQYF.

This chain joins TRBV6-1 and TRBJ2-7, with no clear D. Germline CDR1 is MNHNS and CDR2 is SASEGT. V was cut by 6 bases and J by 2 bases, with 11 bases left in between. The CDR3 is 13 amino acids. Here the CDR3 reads CASSQTNTYEQYF. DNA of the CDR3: TGTGCCAGCAGCCAAACTAATACCTACGAGCAGTACTTC.

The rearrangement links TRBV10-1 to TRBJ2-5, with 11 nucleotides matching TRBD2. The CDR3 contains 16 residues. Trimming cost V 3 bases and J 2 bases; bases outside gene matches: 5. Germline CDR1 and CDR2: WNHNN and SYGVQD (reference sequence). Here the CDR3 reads CASSDGLAGGQETQYF. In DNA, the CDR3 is TGCGCCAGCAGTGACGGCCTAGCGGGAGGACAAGAGACCCAGTACTTC.

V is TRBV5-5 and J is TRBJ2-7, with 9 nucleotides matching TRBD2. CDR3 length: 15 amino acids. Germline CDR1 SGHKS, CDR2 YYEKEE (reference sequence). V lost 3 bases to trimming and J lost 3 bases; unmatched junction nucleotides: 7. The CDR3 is CASSSLAGVGYEQYF. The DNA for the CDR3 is TGTGCCAGCAGCTCTTTAGCGGGAGTGGGCTACGAGCAGTACTTC.

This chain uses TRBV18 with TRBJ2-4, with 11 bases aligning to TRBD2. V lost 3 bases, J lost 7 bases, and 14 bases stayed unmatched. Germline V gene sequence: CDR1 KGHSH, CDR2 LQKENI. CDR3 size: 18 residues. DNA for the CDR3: TGTGCCAGCTCACCCACGATGACTAGCGGGGCTTTCGGGAACATTCAGTACTTC. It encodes CASSPTMTSGAFGNIQYF.